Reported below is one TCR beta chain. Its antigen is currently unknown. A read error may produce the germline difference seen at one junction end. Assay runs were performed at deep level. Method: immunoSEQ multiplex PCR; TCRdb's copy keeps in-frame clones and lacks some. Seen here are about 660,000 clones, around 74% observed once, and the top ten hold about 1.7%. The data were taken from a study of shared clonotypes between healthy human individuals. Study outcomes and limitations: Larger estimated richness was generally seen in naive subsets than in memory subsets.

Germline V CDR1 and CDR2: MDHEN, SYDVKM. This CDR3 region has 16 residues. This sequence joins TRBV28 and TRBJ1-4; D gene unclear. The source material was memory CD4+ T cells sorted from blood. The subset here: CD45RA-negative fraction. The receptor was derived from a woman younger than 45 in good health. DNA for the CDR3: TGTGCCAGCAATTTATTTGAGGCAGCAACTAATGAAAAACTGTTTTTT. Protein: CASNLFEAATNEKLFF. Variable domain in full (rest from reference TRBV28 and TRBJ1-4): DVKVTQSSRYLVKRTGEKVFLECVQDMDHENMFWYRQDPGLGLRLIYFSYDVKMKEKGDIPEGYSVSREKKERFSLILESASTNQTSMYLCASNLFEAATNEKLFFGSGTQLSVL.